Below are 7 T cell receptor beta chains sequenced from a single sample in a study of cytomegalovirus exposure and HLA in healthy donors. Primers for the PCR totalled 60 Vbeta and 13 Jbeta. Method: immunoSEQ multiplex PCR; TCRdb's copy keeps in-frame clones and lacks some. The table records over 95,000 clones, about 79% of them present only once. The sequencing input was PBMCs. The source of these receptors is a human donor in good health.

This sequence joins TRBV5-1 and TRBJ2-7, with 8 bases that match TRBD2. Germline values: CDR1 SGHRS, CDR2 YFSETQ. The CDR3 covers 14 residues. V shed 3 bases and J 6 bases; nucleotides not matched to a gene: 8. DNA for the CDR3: TGCGCCAGCAGCTCGGGACTAGTATCTCGCGAGCAGTACTTC. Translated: CASSSGLVSREQYF.

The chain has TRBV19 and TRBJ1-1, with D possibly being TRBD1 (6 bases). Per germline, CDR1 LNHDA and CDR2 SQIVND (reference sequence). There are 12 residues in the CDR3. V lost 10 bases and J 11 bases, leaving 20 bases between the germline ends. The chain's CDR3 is CATNDRRLGAFF. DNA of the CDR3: TGTGCCACAAACGACAGGCGGTTGGGCGCTTTCTTT.

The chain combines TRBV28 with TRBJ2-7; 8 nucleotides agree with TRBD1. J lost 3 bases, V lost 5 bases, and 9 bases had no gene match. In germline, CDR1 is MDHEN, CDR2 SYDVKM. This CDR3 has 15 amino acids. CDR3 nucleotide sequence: TGTGCCAGCAGTACCGCCGGGACAGGTCACTACGAGCAGTACTTC. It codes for CASSTAGTGHYEQYF. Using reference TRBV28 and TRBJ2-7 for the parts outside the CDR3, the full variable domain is DVKVTQSSRYLVKRTGEKVFLECVQDMDHENMFWYRQDPGLGLRLIYFSYDVKMKEKGDIPEGYSVSREKKERFSLILESASTNQTSMYLCASSTAGTGHYEQYFGPGTRLTVT.

CDR3 loop: CASSLGVAPQETQYF. In DNA, the CDR3 is TGTGCCAGCAGCTTAGGGGTAGCCCCCCAAGAGACCCAGTACTTC. The chain joins TRBV11-3 to TRBJ2-5, with unresolved D. V lost 1 base, J lost 1 base, and 10 bases lay in between. Germline-derived CDR1 and CDR2 are SGHNT and YENEEA. The CDR3 loop spans 15 amino acids.

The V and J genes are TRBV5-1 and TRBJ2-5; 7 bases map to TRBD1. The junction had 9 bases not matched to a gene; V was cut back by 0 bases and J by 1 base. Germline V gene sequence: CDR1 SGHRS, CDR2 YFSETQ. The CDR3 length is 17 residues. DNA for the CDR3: TGCGCCAGCAGCTTGGCCATTTTGACAGGGATCCAAGAGACCCAGTACTTC. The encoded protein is CASSLAILTGIQETQYF.

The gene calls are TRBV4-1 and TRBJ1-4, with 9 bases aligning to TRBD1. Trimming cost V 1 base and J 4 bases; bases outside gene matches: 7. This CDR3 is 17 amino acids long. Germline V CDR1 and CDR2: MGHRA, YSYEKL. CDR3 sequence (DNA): TGCGCCAGCAGCCAAGGGGGTCGGACAGGGGTTAATGAAAAACTGTTTTTT. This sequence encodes CASSQGGRTGVNEKLFF.

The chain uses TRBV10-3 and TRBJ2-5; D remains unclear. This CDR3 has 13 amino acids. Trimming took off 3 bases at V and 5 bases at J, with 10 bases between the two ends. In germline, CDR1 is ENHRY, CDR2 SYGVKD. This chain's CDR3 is CAISDNARETQYF. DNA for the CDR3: TGTGCCATCAGTGATAACGCCAGGGAGACCCAGTACTTC.